The rows below give T cell receptor beta chains drawn from one sample of a study of T cells in Graves' hyperthyroidism and ophthalmopathy. From the multiplex PCR reads, TCRdb called clonotypes with MiXCR, one entry per CDR3 protein. The table has 250,000 or so distinct CDR3 sequences, roughly 15% seen once; the top ten hold 30% to 35%. Sequencing was performed on blood. The receptors were sampled from a woman between 45 and 65 years old with Graves' hyperthyroidism that later progressed to Graves' ophthalmopathy. Both conserved end residues are part of each CDR3. Fields, in order: V gene, D gene, clone size, J gene, CDR3 protein, CDR3 DNA. D genes are given only for firm matches. Only some rows state a clone size, as once, few, many or a class for expanded clones.

TRBV6-1	TRBD1	many	TRBJ1-1	CASRLDRGHTEAFF	TGTGCCAGCAGGTTGGACAGGGGGCACACTGAAGCTTTCTTT
TRBV24-1	-	few	TRBJ2-2	CATSKHGELFF	TGTGCCACCAGTAAACACGGGGAGCTGTTTTTT
TRBV28	TRBD1	many	TRBJ2-7	CASSLPLGQESYEQYF	TGTGCCAGCAGTTTGCCTCTGGGACAGGAGTCCTACGAGCAGTACTTC
TRBV11-2	-	many	TRBJ2-7	CASSLDLVSVEQYF	TGTGCCAGCAGCTTAGATCTGGTAAGCGTCGAGCAGTACTTC
TRBV20-1	-	-	TRBJ1-3	CSARPGVGNTIYF	TGCAGTGCTCGTCCCGGAGTTGGAAACACCATATATTTT
TRBV6-2/TRBV6-3	-	many	TRBJ2-5	CASSHSETQYF	TGTGCCAGCAGTCACTCAGAGACCCAGTACTTC
TRBV5-1	-	few	TRBJ1-1	CASSPRPYETEAFF	TGCGCCAGCAGCCCCAGGCCCTATGAGACTGAAGCTTTCTTT
TRBV12-3/TRBV12-4	-	-	TRBJ2-6	CASSLIFDQRSNVLTF	TGTGCCAGCAGTTTAATTTTTGACCAACGGTCAAACGTCCTGACTTTC
TRBV2	TRBD2	many	TRBJ2-7	CASTPGLGHEQYF	TGTGCCAGCACGCCGGGACTAGGGCACGAGCAGTACTTC
TRBV7-3	TRBD2	many	TRBJ2-1	CASSPGLATDEQFF	TGTGCCAGCAGCCCTGGACTAGCGACAGATGAGCAGTTCTTC
TRBV4-1	-	few	TRBJ1-4	CASRGLGVNEKLFF	TGCGCCAGCAGGGGTTTAGGGGTTAATGAAAAACTGTTTTTT
TRBV7-3	TRBD2	-	TRBJ2-5	CASSTGLAGGAETQYF	TGTGCCAGCAGCACGGGACTAGCGGGAGGCGCAGAGACCCAGTACTTC
TRBV5-1	TRBD2	-	TRBJ2-2	CASSLRLAGGRGELFF	TGCGCCAGCAGCTTGCGTCTAGCGGGAGGCCGCGGGGAGCTGTTTTTT
TRBV30	-	many	TRBJ2-2	CAWVTGVNTGELFF	TGTGCCTGGGTGACAGGAGTCAACACCGGGGAGCTGTTTTTT
TRBV27	TRBD2	-	TRBJ2-3	CASSSREGVSTDTQYF	TGTGCCAGCAGTTCGCGGGAGGGGGTAAGCACAGATACGCAGTATTTT
TRBV19	-	once	TRBJ2-1	CASSPTPMYNEQFF	TGTGCCAGTAGTCCTACTCCAATGTACAATGAGCAGTTCTTC
TRBV20-1	TRBD2	-	TRBJ2-1	CSATGLAGGGSYNEQFF	TGCAGTGCCACGGGGCTAGCGGGAGGAGGCTCCTACAATGAGCAGTTCTTC
TRBV19	-	-	TRBJ2-7	CASSIGAMGGYEQYF	TGTGCCAGTAGTATAGGGGCCATGGGGGGCTACGAGCAGTACTTC
TRBV7-6	-	few	TRBJ2-3	CASSPNAAAGTDTQYF	TGTGCCAGCAGCCCGAATGCCGCTGCGGGGACAGATACGCAGTATTTT
TRBV7-2	-	many	TRBJ2-5	CASTPPGTRKGTQYF	TGTGCCAGCACCCCGCCCGGGACCCGCAAAGGGACCCAGTACTTC
TRBV20-1	TRBD1	few	TRBJ1-2	CSALTGINYGYTF	TGCAGTGCTCTGACAGGGATTAACTATGGCTACACCTTC
TRBV6-1	-	many	TRBJ2-5	CASSEIGGGETQYF	TGTGCCAGCAGTGAAATCGGCGGTGGGGAGACCCAGTACTTC
TRBV2	TRBD1	many	TRBJ1-6	CASIGTANSPLHF	TGTGCCAGCATTGGGACAGCCAATTCACCCCTCCACTTT
TRBV28	-	many	TRBJ2-7	CASSLSFYEQYF	TGTGCCAGCAGTTTATCCTTCTACGAGCAGTACTTC
TRBV27	-	many	TRBJ1-1	CASSRRGMNTEAFF	TGTGCCAGCAGTAGAAGGGGGATGAACACTGAAGCTTTCTTT
TRBV25-1	-	few	TRBJ2-2	CASRRSLGNTGELFF	TGTGCCAGCAGGAGGAGTTTAGGGAACACCGGGGAGCTGTTTTTT
TRBV5-1	TRBD1	many	TRBJ1-1	CASSYSTGGTEAFF	TGCGCCAGCAGTTACTCGACAGGGGGGACTGAAGCTTTCTTT
TRBV6-1	-	many	TRBJ2-7	CAGGVTFLREQYF	TGTGCAGGGGGAGTGACCTTCCTACGAGAGCAGTACTTC
TRBV5-1	-	many	TRBJ2-7	CASSSARGEQYF	TGCGCCAGCAGCTCCGCCCGGGGCGAGCAGTACTTC
TRBV19	TRBD1	-	TRBJ1-1	CASSIQNRGNAEAFF	TGTGCCAGTAGTATACAGAACAGGGGGAACGCTGAAGCTTTCTTT
TRBV6-5	TRBD1	few	TRBJ1-2	CASSYSKHRGQYPYGYTF	TGTGCCAGCAGTTACTCGAAACACAGGGGGCAGTACCCCTATGGCTACACCTTC
TRBV28	-	many	TRBJ2-7	CASSWVGTGDYEQYF	TGTGCCAGCAGTTGGGTCGGGACGGGAGACTACGAGCAGTACTTC
TRBV25-1	TRBD2	-	TRBJ2-5	CASSKASGRGETQYF	TGTGCCAGCTCCAAGGCTAGCGGGCGGGGAGAGACCCAGTACTTC
TRBV20-1	-	many	TRBJ2-3	CSATSPGVDTQYF	TGCAGTGCCACGAGCCCCGGGGTAGATACGCAGTATTTT
TRBV29-1	TRBD1	many	TRBJ2-7	CSGGQGVSYEQYF	TGCAGCGGGGGACAGGGAGTCTCCTACGAGCAGTACTTC
TRBV2	TRBD2	many	TRBJ2-1	CASSGLAGAYNEQFF	TGTGCCAGCAGTGGCCTAGCGGGAGCCTACAATGAGCAGTTCTTC
TRBV6-1	TRBD1	few	TRBJ1-6	CASSSPGQGDSPLHF	TGTGCCAGCAGCTCTCCGGGACAGGGGGATTCACCCCTCCACTTT
TRBV19	TRBD1	few	TRBJ1-1	CATGTVLNTEAFF	TGTGCCACCGGGACAGTTCTGAACACTGAAGCTTTCTTT
TRBV6-1	TRBD2	many	TRBJ2-1	CAIQKWSGSYNEQFF	TGTGCCATCCAAAAGTGGAGCGGGAGCTACAATGAGCAGTTCTTC